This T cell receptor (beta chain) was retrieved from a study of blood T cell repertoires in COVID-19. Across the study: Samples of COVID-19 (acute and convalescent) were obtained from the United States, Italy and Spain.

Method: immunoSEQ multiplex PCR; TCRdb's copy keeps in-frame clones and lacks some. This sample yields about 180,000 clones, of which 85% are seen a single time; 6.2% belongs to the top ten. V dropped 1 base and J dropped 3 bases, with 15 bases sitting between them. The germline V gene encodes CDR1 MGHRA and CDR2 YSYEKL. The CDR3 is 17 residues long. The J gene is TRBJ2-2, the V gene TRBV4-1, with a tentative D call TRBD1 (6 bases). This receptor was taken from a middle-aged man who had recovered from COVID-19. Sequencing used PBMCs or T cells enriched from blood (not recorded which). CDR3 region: CASSQGVLGADTGELFF. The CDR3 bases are TGCGCCAGCAGCCAAGGCGTCTTGGGGGCGGACACCGGGGAGCTGTTTTTT.